This T cell receptor beta chain comes out of a study of T cell responses to AZD1222 COVID-19 vaccine. General observations from the study: Most donors were white British, females outnumbered males, and clonal diversity was possibly underestimated. CD4 TCRs associated with vaccination spanned spike, dominating at 160-218 and 743-854.

This CDR3 has 13 amino acids. In germline, CDR1 is SGHTA, CDR2 FQGTGA. The V end lost 2 bases, the J end lost 6 bases, and 8 bases lay between the germline ends. Assay used: immunoSEQ multiplex PCR; TCRdb lists only in-frame clones, some missing. Of about 76,000 clones in the sample, about 88% were seen once. Notes on this clone: Its antigen is not identified.

The specimen comprised peripheral blood, sampled on day 0 of AZD1222 vaccination. This receptor was identified in an adult in good health. The rearrangement joins TRBV7-3 to TRBJ2-1; D is ambiguous. The CDR3 loop is CASSLEWSNEQFF. CDR3 bases: TGTGCCAGCAGCTTAGAGTGGTCCAATGAGCAGTTCTTC.